These T cell receptor beta chains were read from a single sample in a study of T cell responses to AZD1222 COVID-19 vaccine. This table comes from immunoSEQ multiplex PCR, and its TCRdb copy is limited to in-frame clones, with some not included. The profile shows about 84,000 clones, 80% to 90% of them singletons. The specimen was peripheral blood, collected 28 days after the second AZD1222 dose. The receptors shown here come from an adult who received the AZD1222 COVID-19 vaccine. CDR3s include the opening cysteine and the closing phenylalanine or tryptophan. A D gene is named only where the DNA matches it firmly. For some rows the clone size is stated as once, few or many, or as a class when expanded; others skip it.

-	TRBV12-3/TRBV12-4	-	TRBJ2-1	TGTGCCACCATGGGGGTCCCCAATGAGCAGTTCTTC	CATMGVPNEQFF
few	TRBV7-2	-	TRBJ1-4	TGTGCCAGCAGCTTAGTTGGAGCAGGGGTTGAAAAACTGTTTTTT	CASSLVGAGVEKLFF
-	TRBV3-1/TRBV3-2	TRBD1	TRBJ1-2	TGTGCCAGCAGAATACAGGGGAGCGAGGGGGGCTACACCTTC	CASRIQGSEGGYTF
-	TRBV11-3	TRBD1	TRBJ2-7	TGTGCCAGCAGCTTAGGGGGGGCAGGGGGCCGGAACGAGCAGTACTTC	CASSLGGAGGRNEQYF
-	TRBV28	-	TRBJ1-5	TGTGCCAGCAGTCCAGCGCGACTCAACTCGGTTCGCGATCAGCCCCAGCATTTT	CASSPARLNSVRDQPQHF
-	TRBV6-4	-	TRBJ1-1	TGTGCCAGCAGCATCCATTCGGGCACTGAAGCTTTCTTT	CASSIHSGTEAFF
-	TRBV29-1	-	TRBJ2-7	TGCAGCGTTGAAGATCTTAGGGGAAAAAGGACTTACGAGCAGTACTTC	CSVEDLRGKRTYEQYF
-	TRBV24-1	-	TRBJ1-5	TGTGCCACAGGGGGGTATAGCAATCAGCCCCAGCATTTT	CATGGYSNQPQHF
-	TRBV19	-	TRBJ1-2	TGTGCCAGTATGGAACAGGGCTATGGCTACACCTTC	CASMEQGYGYTF
-	TRBV6-2/TRBV6-3	-	TRBJ2-5	TGTGCCAGCAGTTACCCCATGAGTCGGGAGACCCAGTACTTC	CASSYPMSRETQYF
-	TRBV28	TRBD1	TRBJ1-6	TGTGCCAGCAGTACCAACAGGGGGCTGAGTTCACCCCTCCACTTT	CASSTNRGLSSPLHF
-	TRBV3-1/TRBV3-2	-	TRBJ1-3	TGTGCCAGCAGCCAAGATGGGGGACCACACTCTGGAAACACCATATATTTT	CASSQDGGPHSGNTIYF
once	TRBV6-5	-	TRBJ1-1	TGTGCCAGCACCAAGTCAGGGGTCACTGAAGCTTTCTTT	CASTKSGVTEAFF
-	TRBV7-3	-	TRBJ2-7	TGTGCCAGCAGCGTTTCGACAGGACCCTACGAGCAGTACTTC	CASSVSTGPYEQYF
-	TRBV18	-	TRBJ1-1	TGTGCCAGCTCAGAATACAGGGAGAGGAACACTGAAGCTTTCTTT	CASSEYRERNTEAFF
-	TRBV5-5	-	TRBJ1-1	TGTGCCAGCAGCTTGGAACGGTACACTGAAGCTTTCTTT	CASSLERYTEAFF
-	TRBV12-3/TRBV12-4	-	TRBJ1-2	TGTGCCAGCAGCCAGACCGGAGGGGATGGCTACACCTTC	CASSQTGGDGYTF
-	TRBV7-9	-	TRBJ2-2	TGTGCCAGCAGCTTAGGTCGGCCCGAGGAGCTGTTTTTT	CASSLGRPEELFF
once	TRBV6-5	TRBD2	TRBJ2-1	TGTGCCAGCAGTTCTCCGGGACTAGCGGGAGTCGCTGAGCAGTTCTTC	CASSSPGLAGVAEQFF
-	TRBV9	-	TRBJ2-5	TGTGCCAGCAGCGTAGACTTAGAGACCCAGTACTTC	CASSVDLETQYF
-	TRBV29-1	TRBD1	TRBJ1-2	TGCAGCGTAACCGGGACAGGGGAATTTTTGGGCTACACCTTC	CSVTGTGEFLGYTF
few	TRBV27	-	TRBJ1-2	TGTGCCAGCAGTCGGACGGACGTTCCTTATGGCTACACCTTC	CASSRTDVPYGYTF
-	TRBV3-1/TRBV3-2	TRBD2	TRBJ2-7	TGTGCCAGCAGCCATCCGGGACTAGCGGGTTACGAGCAGTACTTC	CASSHPGLAGYEQYF
-	TRBV5-4	-	TRBJ2-2	TGTGCCAGCAGCCCCTCGGGCGGGTACACCGGGGAGCTGTTTTTT	CASSPSGGYTGELFF
-	TRBV24-1	TRBD1	TRBJ2-5	TGTGCCACCAGTGATCCCCCGGGACAGAACCAAGAGACCCAGTACTTC	CATSDPPGQNQETQYF
-	TRBV7-2	-	TRBJ2-1	TGTGCCAGCAGACGGGAGTTCGTTGATGAGCAGTTCTTC	CASRREFVDEQFF
-	TRBV9	TRBD2	TRBJ2-1	TGTGCCAGCAGCCCCGCTAGCGGGAGGGCCCACAATGAGCAGTTCTTC	CASSPASGRAHNEQFF
-	TRBV27	-	TRBJ1-5	TGTGCCAGCAGGACAGCCGGTGAGCCCCAGCATTTT	CASRTAGEPQHF
-	TRBV7-2	-	TRBJ1-1	TGTGCCAGCAGCTATCGGGACGGAATAGGCGGGAATAGGGCTTTCTTT	CASSYRDGIGGNRAFF
once	TRBV14	TRBD1	TRBJ2-1	TGTGCCAGCAGCTCTTTCGGGCAGGGGGCAGGGAATGAGCAGTTCTTC	CASSSFGQGAGNEQFF
-	TRBV30	-	TRBJ2-5	TGTGCCTGGAACCGTAGGCCCCTCCAAGAGACCCAGTACTTC	CAWNRRPLQETQYF
medium-sized	TRBV2	-	TRBJ1-6	TGTGCCAGCAGAGCGGTCGTTACACAAAATTCACCCCTCCACTTT	CASRAVVTQNSPLHF
few	TRBV7-9	-	TRBJ2-5	TGTGCCAGCAGCCCTGGGACCAGCTCAGAGACCCAGTACTTC	CASSPGTSSETQYF
once	TRBV6-1	TRBD1	TRBJ1-1	TGTGCCAGCAGTGCGACCGGGACAGGGCATTCCATGAACACTGAAGCTTTCTTT	CASSATGTGHSMNTEAFF
-	TRBV28	-	TRBJ1-2	TGTGCCAGCAGTTTAAGTATGGGGGGCGGCTACACCTTC	CASSLSMGGGYTF
-	TRBV5-6	-	TRBJ1-1	TGTGCCAGCAGCTTGAGGGGGAGCATGAACACTGAAGCTTTCTTT	CASSLRGSMNTEAFF
-	TRBV7-2	TRBD1	TRBJ1-5	TGTGCCAGCAGCTTAACGGGACAGGGCGATCAGCCCCAGCATTTT	CASSLTGQGDQPQHF
-	TRBV20-1	-	TRBJ2-7	TGCAGTGCTAGTCTGGAGCAGTACTTC	CSASLEQYF
-	TRBV12-5	TRBD1	TRBJ2-1	TGTGCTAGTGGTTTGACGAGCCGGGACAGGAAGTTCTTC	CASGLTSRDRKFF
-	TRBV29-1	-	TRBJ1-2	TGCAGCGGGGGGGAGGTCTATGGCTACACCTTC	CSGGEVYGYTF
-	TRBV7-2	TRBD2	TRBJ2-1	TGTGCCAGCAGCCTTGATAGCGGGGGACGTAATGAGCAGTTCTTC	CASSLDSGGRNEQFF
once	TRBV7-9	TRBD1	TRBJ2-3	TGTGCCAGCCGCCACTCGCGACAGGGCCACACAGATACGCAGTATTTT	CASRHSRQGHTDTQYF
-	TRBV2	TRBD1	TRBJ1-5	TGTGCCAGCAGTGCGACAGGGACCAATCAGCCCCAGCATTTT	CASSATGTNQPQHF
-	TRBV6-5	-	TRBJ2-7	TGTGCCAGCAGTTACTCGGTGTTAACACAGAACGGCGAGCAGTACTTC	CASSYSVLTQNGEQYF
-	TRBV18	-	TRBJ2-7	TGTGCCAGCTCACCTATACGACACGAGCAGTACTTC	CASSPIRHEQYF
-	TRBV6-5	TRBD1	TRBJ2-1	TGTGCCAGCACCCCAGCCGGGACAGGGGGGAATGAGCAGTTCTTC	CASTPAGTGGNEQFF
-	TRBV2	-	TRBJ2-3	TGTGCCAGCAGGAACTTAGCGGAGCTAAGGCGGCAGTATTTT	CASRNLAELRRQYF
-	TRBV7-7	TRBD2	TRBJ2-5	TGTGCCAGCAGCACAAGGACTAGCGGGGGACAAGAGACCCAGTACTTC	CASSTRTSGGQETQYF
-	TRBV4-1	-	TRBJ2-5	TGCGCCAGCAGCCAATACGGTTACCGGGAGACCCAGTACTTC	CASSQYGYRETQYF
-	TRBV5-6	TRBD2	TRBJ2-1	TGTGCCAGCAGCTGGGGGACTAGCGGGAAGAACAATGAGCAGTTCTTC	CASSWGTSGKNNEQFF
few	TRBV28	-	TRBJ1-1	TGTGCCAGCAGATTAGTCGGGGGTCGGACTGAAGCTTTCTTT	CASRLVGGRTEAFF